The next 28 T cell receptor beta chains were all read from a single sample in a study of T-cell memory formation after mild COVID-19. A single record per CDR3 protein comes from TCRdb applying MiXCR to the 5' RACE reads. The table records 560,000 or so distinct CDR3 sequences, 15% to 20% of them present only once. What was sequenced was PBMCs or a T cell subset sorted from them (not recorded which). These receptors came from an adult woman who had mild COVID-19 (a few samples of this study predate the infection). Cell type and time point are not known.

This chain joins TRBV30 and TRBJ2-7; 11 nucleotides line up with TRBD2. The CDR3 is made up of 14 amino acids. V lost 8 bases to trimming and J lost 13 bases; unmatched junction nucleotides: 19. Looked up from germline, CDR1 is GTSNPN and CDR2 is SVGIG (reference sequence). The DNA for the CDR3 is TGTGCCGGTAATCTGGGGACTAGCGGCGTGGATGGTTACTTC. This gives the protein CAGNLGTSGVDGYF. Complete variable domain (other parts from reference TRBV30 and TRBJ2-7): SQTIHQWPATLVQPVGSPLSLECTVEGTSNPNLYWYRQAAGRGLQLLFYSVGIGQISSEVPQNLSASRPQDRQFILSSKKLLLSDSGFYLCAGNLGTSGVDGYFGPGTRLTVT.

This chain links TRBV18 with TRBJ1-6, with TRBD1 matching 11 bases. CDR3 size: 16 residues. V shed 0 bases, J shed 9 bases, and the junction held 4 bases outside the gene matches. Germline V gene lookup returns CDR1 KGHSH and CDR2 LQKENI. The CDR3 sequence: CASSPPAGQGVSPLHF. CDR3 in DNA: TGTGCCAGCTCACCACCGGCGGGACAGGGGGTTTCACCCCTCCACTTT.

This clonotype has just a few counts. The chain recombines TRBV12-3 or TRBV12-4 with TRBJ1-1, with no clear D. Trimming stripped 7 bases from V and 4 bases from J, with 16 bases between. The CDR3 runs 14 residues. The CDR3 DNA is TGTGCCAGCATCATCCCCGGACGGACCACTGAAGCTTTCTTT. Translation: CASIIPGRTTEAFF.

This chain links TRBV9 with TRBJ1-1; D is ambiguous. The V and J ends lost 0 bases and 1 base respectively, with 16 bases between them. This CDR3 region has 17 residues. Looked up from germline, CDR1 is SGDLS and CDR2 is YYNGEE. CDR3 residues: CASSVGPQAAENTEAFF. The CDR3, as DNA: TGTGCCAGCAGCGTAGGACCCCAGGCGGCAGAGAACACTGAAGCTTTCTTT.

The CDR3 DNA reads as TGTGCCAGCTCACCACCTGCAGGACTAGCCAAAAACATTCAGTACTTC. As protein: CASSPPAGLAKNIQYF. V is TRBV18 and J is TRBJ2-4, with a weak D call TRBD2 (5 bases). The CDR3 is 16 residues long. Germline lookup yields CDR1 KGHSH and CDR2 LQKENI. V lost 0 bases and J lost 0, with 9 bases in between.

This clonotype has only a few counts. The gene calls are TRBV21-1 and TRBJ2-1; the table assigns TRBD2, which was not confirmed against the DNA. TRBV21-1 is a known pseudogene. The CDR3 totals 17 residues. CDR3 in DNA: TGTGCCAGCAGCAAAGATAGAGAAACCCAGGGAGGGAATGAGCAGTTCTTC. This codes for CASSKDRETQGGNEQFF.

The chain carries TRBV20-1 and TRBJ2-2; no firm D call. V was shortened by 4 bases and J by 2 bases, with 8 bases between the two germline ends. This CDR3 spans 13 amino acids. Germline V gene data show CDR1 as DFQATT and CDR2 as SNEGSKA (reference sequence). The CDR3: CSATNSNTGELFF. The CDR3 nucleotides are TGCAGTGCTACGAACAGCAACACCGGGGAGCTGTTTTTT.

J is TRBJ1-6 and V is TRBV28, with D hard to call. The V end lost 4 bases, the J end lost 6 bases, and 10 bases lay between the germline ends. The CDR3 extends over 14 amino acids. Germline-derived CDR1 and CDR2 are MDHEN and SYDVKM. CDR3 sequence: CASSYRSVNSPLHF. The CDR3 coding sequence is TGTGCCAGCAGTTATCGGTCAGTTAATTCACCCCTCCACTTT.

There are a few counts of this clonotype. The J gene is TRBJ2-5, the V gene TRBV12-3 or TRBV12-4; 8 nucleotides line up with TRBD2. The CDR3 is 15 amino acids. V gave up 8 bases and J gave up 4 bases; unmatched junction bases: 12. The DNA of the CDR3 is TGTGCCAGCGCGCCTTGGCGGGGGGCAGCAGAGACCCAGTACTTC. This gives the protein CASAPWRGAAETQYF.

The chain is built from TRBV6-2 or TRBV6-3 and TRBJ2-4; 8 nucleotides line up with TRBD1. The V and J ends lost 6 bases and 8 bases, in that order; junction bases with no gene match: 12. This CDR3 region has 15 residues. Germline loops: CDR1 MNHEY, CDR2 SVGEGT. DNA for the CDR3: TGTGCCAGCAGCCAAGACAGGGGCCTCGGGGACATTCAGTACTTC. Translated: CASSQDRGLGDIQYF.

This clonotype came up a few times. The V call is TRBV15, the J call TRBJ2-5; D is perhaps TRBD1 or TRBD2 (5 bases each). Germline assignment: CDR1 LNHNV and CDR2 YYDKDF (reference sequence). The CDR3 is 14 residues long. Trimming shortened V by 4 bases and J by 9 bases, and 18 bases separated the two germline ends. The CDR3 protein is CATSTRRDPLPQYF. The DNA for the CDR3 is TGTGCCACCAGCACACGTCGGGACCCCCTGCCCCAGTACTTC.

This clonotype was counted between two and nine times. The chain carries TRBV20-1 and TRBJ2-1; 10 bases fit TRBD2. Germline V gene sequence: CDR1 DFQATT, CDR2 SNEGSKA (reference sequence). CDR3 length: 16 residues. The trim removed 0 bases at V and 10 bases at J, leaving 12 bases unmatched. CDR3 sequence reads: CSARDPRAGGLREQFF. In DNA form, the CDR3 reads TGCAGTGCTAGAGACCCTCGAGCGGGGGGGCTTCGGGAGCAGTTCTTC.

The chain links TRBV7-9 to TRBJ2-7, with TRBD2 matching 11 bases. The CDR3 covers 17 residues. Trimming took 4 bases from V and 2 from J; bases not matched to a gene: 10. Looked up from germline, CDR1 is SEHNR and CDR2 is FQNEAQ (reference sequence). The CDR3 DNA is TGTGCCAGCAGCTCTCCAACGACTAGCGGGAATCCCTACGAGCAGTACTTC. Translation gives CASSSPTTSGNPYEQYF. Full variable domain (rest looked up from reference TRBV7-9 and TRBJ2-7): DTGVSQNPRHKITKRGQNVTFRCDPISEHNRLYWYRQTLGQGPEFLTYFQNEAQLEKSRLLSDRFSAERPKGSFSTLEIQRTEQGDSAMYLCASSSPTTSGNPYEQYFGPGTRLTVT.

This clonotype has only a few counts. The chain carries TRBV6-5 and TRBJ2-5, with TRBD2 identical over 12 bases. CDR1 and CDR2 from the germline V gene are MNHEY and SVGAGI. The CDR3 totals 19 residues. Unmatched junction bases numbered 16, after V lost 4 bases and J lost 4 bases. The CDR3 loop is CASSSGGLAGLRVGETQYF. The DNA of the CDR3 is TGTGCCAGCAGTTCGGGAGGACTAGCGGGGCTTCGGGTGGGAGAGACCCAGTACTTC.

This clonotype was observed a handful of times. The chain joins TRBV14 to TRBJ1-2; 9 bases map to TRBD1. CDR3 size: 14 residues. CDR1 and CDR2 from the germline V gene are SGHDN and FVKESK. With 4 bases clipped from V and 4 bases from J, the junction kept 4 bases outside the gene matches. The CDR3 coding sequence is TGTGCCAGCAGCCTAAGACAGGGGGGCTATGGCTACACCTTC. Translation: CASSLRQGGYGYTF.

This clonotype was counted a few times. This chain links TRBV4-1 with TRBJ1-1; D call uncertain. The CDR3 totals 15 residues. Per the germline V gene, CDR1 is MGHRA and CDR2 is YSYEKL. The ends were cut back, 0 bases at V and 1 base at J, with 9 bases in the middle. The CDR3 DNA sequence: TGCGCCAGCAGCCAAGAGGAGGCAGGGAACACTGAAGCTTTCTTT. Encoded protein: CASSQEEAGNTEAFF.

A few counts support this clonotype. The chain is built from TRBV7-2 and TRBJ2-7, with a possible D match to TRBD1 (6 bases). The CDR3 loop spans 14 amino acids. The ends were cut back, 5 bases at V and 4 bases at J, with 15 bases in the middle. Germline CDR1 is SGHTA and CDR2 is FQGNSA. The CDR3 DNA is TGTGCCAGCAGCATCCGGGACAACCCTTACGAGCAGTACTTC. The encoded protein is CASSIRDNPYEQYF.

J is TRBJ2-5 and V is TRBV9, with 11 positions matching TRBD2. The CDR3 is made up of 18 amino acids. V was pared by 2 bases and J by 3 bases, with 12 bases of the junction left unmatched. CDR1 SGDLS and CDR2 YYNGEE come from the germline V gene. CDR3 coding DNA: TGTGCCAGCAGCGTCAGGGGTATGGGACTAGCGGAGGAAGAGACCCAGTACTTC. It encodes CASSVRGMGLAEEETQYF.

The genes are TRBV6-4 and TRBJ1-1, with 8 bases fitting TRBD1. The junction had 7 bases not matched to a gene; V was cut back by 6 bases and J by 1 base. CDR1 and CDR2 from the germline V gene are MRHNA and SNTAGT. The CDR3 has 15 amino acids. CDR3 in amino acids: CASRRFGQGNTEAFF. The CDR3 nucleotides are TGTGCCAGCAGACGATTCGGACAGGGGAACACTGAAGCTTTCTTT.

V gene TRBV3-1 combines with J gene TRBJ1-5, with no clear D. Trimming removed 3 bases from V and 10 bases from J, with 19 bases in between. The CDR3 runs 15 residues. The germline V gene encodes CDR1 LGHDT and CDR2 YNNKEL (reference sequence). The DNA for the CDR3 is TGTGCCAGCAGCCACACGGGCATTATAGGTCAACCCCAGCATTTT. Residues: CASSHTGIIGQPQHF.

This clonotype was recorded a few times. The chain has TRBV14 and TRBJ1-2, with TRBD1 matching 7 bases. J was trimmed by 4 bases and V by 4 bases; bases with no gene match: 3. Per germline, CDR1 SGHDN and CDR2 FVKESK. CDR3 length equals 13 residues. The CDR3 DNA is TGTGCCAGCAGCCGAGGGGGCGGCTATGGCTACACCTTC. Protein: CASSRGGGYGYTF. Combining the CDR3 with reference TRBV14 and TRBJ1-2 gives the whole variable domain EAGVTQFPSHSVIEKGQTVTLRCDPISGHDNLYWYRRVMGKEIKFLLHFVKESKQDESGMPNNRFLAERTGGTYSTLKVQPAELEDSGVYFCASSRGGGYGYTFGSGTRLTVV.

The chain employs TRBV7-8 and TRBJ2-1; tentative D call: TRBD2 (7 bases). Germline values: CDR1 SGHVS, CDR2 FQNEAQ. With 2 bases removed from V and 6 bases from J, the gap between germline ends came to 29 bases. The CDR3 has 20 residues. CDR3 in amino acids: CASSLTENRDTWTRGNEQFF. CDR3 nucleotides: TGTGCCAGCAGCTTAACAGAGAACCGGGACACTTGGACTAGGGGCAATGAGCAGTTCTTC.

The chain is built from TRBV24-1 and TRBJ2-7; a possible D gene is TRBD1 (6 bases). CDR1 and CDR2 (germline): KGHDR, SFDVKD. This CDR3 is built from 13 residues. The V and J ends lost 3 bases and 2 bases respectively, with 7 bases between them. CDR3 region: CATSDPGAYEQYF. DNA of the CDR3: TGTGCCACCAGTGATCCAGGGGCCTACGAGCAGTACTTC.

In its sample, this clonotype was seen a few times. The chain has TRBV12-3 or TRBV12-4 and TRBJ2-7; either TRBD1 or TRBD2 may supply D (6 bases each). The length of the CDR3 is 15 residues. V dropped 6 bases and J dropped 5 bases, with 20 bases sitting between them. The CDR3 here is CASSPLRGVGHEQYF. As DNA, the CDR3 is TGTGCCAGCAGCCCTCTGAGGGGGGTGGGTCACGAGCAGTACTTC.

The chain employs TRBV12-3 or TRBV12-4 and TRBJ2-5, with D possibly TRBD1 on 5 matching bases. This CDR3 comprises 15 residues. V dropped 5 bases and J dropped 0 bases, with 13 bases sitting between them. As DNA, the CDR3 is TGTGCCAGCAGTCCCCCGACAGTGTACCAAGAGACCCAGTACTTC. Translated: CASSPPTVYQETQYF.

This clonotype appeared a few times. The CDR3 protein is CASCEGLDTGELFF. The CDR3 bases are TGCGCCAGCTGTGAGGGGTTGGACACCGGGGAGCTGTTTTTT. This rearrangement joins TRBV4-1 to TRBJ2-2; the D call may be TRBD1 or TRBD2 (5 bases each). V dropped 8 bases and J dropped 3 bases, with 13 bases sitting between them. CDR1 is MGHRA and CDR2 is YSYEKL in the germline V gene. The length of the CDR3 is 14 residues.

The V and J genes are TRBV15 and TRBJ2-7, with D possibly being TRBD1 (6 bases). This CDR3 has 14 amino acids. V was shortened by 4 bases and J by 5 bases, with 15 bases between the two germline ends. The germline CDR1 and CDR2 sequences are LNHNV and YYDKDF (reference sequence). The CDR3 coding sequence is TGTGCCACCAGCAACCGTCGGACAGATAACGAGCAGTACTTC. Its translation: CATSNRRTDNEQYF.

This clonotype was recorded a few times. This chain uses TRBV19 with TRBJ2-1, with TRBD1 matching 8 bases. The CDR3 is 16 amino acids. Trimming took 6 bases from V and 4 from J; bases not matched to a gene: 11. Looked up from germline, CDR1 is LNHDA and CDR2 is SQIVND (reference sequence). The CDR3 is CASRRRGQAAYNEQFF. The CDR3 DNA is TGTGCCAGTAGGCGCAGGGGGCAGGCCGCGTACAATGAGCAGTTCTTC.